The 15 T cell receptor beta chains given below trace back to one sample, sequenced in a study of blood T cells in healthy people across ages. The authors ran a second PCR of about 6 to 11 cycles using a sample-barcoded 5' primer and a J-beta primer mix. MiXCR, applied by TCRdb to the 5' RACE reads, yields one record per CDR3 protein. This sample has about 1.4 million distinct CDR3 sequences; 59% occur once, and the top ten carry 5.5% to 8%. Sequenced material: blood. The origin of the receptors is a young man in good health.

Only one count was recorded for this clonotype. The CDR3 DNA reads as TGTGCCAGCAGCTTGGCGGGAGGGTTGTCCCACGAGCAGTACTTC. Residues: CASSLAGGLSHEQYF. This sequence joins TRBV5-6 and TRBJ2-7, with 8 positions matching TRBD2. Trimming removed 0 bases from V and 5 bases from J; junction bases left unmatched: 7. Per the germline V gene, CDR1 is SGHDT and CDR2 is YYEEEE. CDR3 length: 15 residues.

The CDR3 coding sequence is TGTGCCAGCAGCGCGGACCGGCCCCGCACAGATACGCAGTATTTT. Its protein is CASSADRPRTDTQYF. The rearrangement uses TRBV2 and TRBJ2-3, with unresolved D. Trimming took off 6 bases at V and 1 base at J, with 14 bases between the two ends. This CDR3 has 15 residues. The germline gives CDR1 SNHLY, CDR2 FYNNEI.

The CDR3 reads CASSLGQRVAKNIQYF. The CDR3 DNA reads TGTGCCAGCAGTTTAGGACAGCGTGTAGCCAAAAACATTCAGTACTTC. The chain couples TRBV6-6 to TRBJ2-4; D perhaps matches TRBD1 (6 bases). V was trimmed by 4 bases and J by 0 bases, leaving 13 bases between them. The CDR3 runs to 16 residues. The germline V gene has CDR1 MNHNY and CDR2 SVGAGI (reference sequence).

Here the CDR3 reads CSASKQGTNYGYTF. The DNA of the CDR3 is TGCAGTGCGTCTAAACAGGGCACTAACTATGGCTACACCTTC. The V gene is TRBV20-1, the J gene TRBJ1-2; possibly TRBD1 for D (6 bases). Per germline, CDR1 DFQATT and CDR2 SNEGSKA (reference sequence). The V and J ends lost 6 bases and 0 bases respectively, with 14 bases between them. The CDR3 is 14 residues long.

The CDR3 reads CASSYSLAGGTSTDTQYF. CDR3 DNA sequence: TGTGCCAGCAGTTACTCGTTAGCGGGAGGGACTAGCACAGATACGCAGTATTTT. The V call is TRBV6-5, the J call TRBJ2-3, with TRBD2 identical over 11 bases. V gave up 0 bases and J gave up 0 bases; unmatched junction bases: 5. This CDR3 contains 18 residues. Germline-derived CDR1 and CDR2 are MNHEY and SVGAGI.

This clonotype showed up just a few times. V is TRBV29-1 and J is TRBJ1-2, with TRBD1 as a possible D gene (5 bases). This CDR3 region has 14 residues. Trimming pared 0 bases from V and 3 bases from J, leaving 11 bases between. The germline V gene encodes CDR1 SQVTM and CDR2 ANQGSEA. CDR3 sequence reads: CSVEDDRGYYGYTF. CDR3 DNA: TGCAGCGTTGAAGACGACAGAGGATACTATGGCTACACCTTC.

V is TRBV6-6 and J is TRBJ1-5; D gene unclear. This CDR3 has 13 residues. The V end lost 6 bases, the J end lost 3 bases, and 9 bases lay between the germline ends. CDR1 is MNHNY and CDR2 is SVGAGI in the germline V gene (reference sequence). Here the CDR3 reads CASRRQSNQPQHF. CDR3 DNA: TGTGCCAGCAGAAGACAATCCAATCAGCCCCAGCATTTT.

The J gene is TRBJ1-1, the V gene TRBV27, with 7 bases that match TRBD1. Unmatched junction bases numbered 16, after V lost 4 bases and J lost 2 bases. The CDR3 has 18 amino acids. The germline CDR1 and CDR2 sequences are MNHEY and SMNVEV (reference sequence). CDR3 in amino acids: CASSSPTGPSHRNTEAFF. Here the CDR3 DNA reads TGTGCCAGCAGTTCTCCGACAGGGCCGTCGCATCGAAACACTGAAGCTTTCTTT.

The chain carries TRBV29-1 and TRBJ1-4; D is undetermined. The germline CDR1 and CDR2 sequences are SQVTM and ANQGSEA. With 8 bases removed from V and 3 bases from J, the gap between germline ends came to 13 bases. The CDR3 runs 13 residues. Here the CDR3 DNA reads TGCAGCCCCAGGAGCAGATCTAATGAAAAACTGTTTTTT. It translates to CSPRSRSNEKLFF.

Many counts were recorded for this clonotype. The chain uses TRBV11-2 and TRBJ1-1, with D possibly being TRBD1 (5 bases). CDR3 size: 13 residues. In germline, CDR1 is SGHAT, CDR2 FQNNGV. Trimming took off 3 bases at V and 8 bases at J, with 13 bases between the two ends. The CDR3 protein is CASSLQGGEEAFF. The DNA for the CDR3 is TGTGCCAGCAGCTTGCAGGGTGGGGAAGAAGCTTTCTTT.

The chain couples TRBV6-5 to TRBJ2-7; D is tentatively TRBD1 or TRBD2 (5 bases each). Trimming took 5 bases from V and 3 from J, leaving 17 bases between them. The CDR3 length is 15 residues. Germline CDR1 is MNHEY and CDR2 is SVGAGI. The CDR3 coding sequence is TGTGCCAGCAGTAAGCTCGGGACCACCGACTACGAGCAGTACTTC. Protein: CASSKLGTTDYEQYF.

The CDR3, as DNA: TGTGCCAGCAGTTACACTAGCGGCACAGATACGCAGTATTTT. Protein: CASSYTSGTDTQYF. This chain uses TRBV6-5 with TRBJ2-3; 7 bases are shared with TRBD2. Germline CDR1 reads MNHEY; CDR2 reads SVGAGI. With V trimmed by 2 bases and J by 1 base, 0 bases remained unmatched. The length of the CDR3 is 14 residues.

In the case of this clonotype: The junction and the germline gene differ at one end; a read error may be behind it. This chain joins TRBV7-2 and TRBJ1-2; 8 bases line up with TRBD1. The V gene's germline CDR1 is SGHTA and CDR2 FQGNSA. The CDR3 is made up of 15 amino acids. CDR3 loop: CASSPGQGNGYGNTF. The CDR3 bases are TGTGCCAGCAGCCCTGGACAGGGTAATGGCTATGGCAACACCTTC.

The V and J genes are TRBV5-1 and TRBJ2-6; no definite D call. The CDR3 extends over 16 amino acids. Germline CDR1 is SGHRS and CDR2 is YFSETQ. The V and J ends lost 0 bases and 4 bases respectively, with 11 bases between them. The CDR3 loop reads CASSLVPGFGANVLTF. The CDR3 region has the DNA TGCGCCAGCAGCTTGGTTCCCGGTTTCGGGGCCAACGTCCTGACTTTC.

This chain connects TRBV23-1 to TRBJ1-4; 7 bases agree with TRBD1. TRBV23-1 has ORF status, its function being uncertain. CDR3 length: 19 amino acids. Trimming took 2 bases from V and 2 from J; bases not matched to a gene: 14. The CDR3 is CASSQNDREGAWTNEKLFF. DNA of the CDR3: TGCGCCAGCAGTCAAAACGACAGGGAGGGAGCATGGACTAATGAAAAACTGTTTTTT.